This T cell receptor (beta chain) was captured by sequencing in a study of blood T cells in healthy people across ages. Concerning this clonotype itself: This clone may be a read error of a much larger clone one base away.

Trimming cost V 3 bases and J 10 bases, with 13 bases left between them. CDR1 and CDR2 (germline): DFQATT, SNEGSKA (reference sequence). The CDR3 spans 12 residues. Together with a sample-barcoded 5' primer, a J-beta primer mix was included in a second PCR lasting about 6 to 11 cycles. TCRdb re-called the 5' RACE reads through MiXCR, storing one row per CDR3 protein. Here the sample spans around 1,500,000 distinct CDR3 sequences, 42% being singletons. The rearrangement links TRBV20-1 to TRBJ2-1; D remains ambiguous. Sequenced sample: blood. The origin of this receptor is a woman in her late teens or twenties in good health. The CDR3, as DNA: TGCAGTGCTAGGAGAGGCACCTACGAGCAGTTCTTC. Its protein product is CSARRGTYEQFF.